This entry describes one T cell receptor (beta chain). The target antigen is unknown. This specimen comes from a study of PD-1 blockade in classical Hodgkin lymphoma. For the study at large: Patients were infused with nivolumab 3 mg/kg every 2 weeks.

TCRdb's copy holds only in-frame clones and misses some; the assay was immunoSEQ multiplex PCR. The table has tens of thousands of clones, approximately 94% seen once. General observations from the study: Newly diagnosed patients were reported to exhibit reduced baseline TCR diversity relative to healthy donors. Patients who began taking nivolumab under 1 year after ASCT were left out.

Germline values: CDR1 LNHDA, CDR2 SQIVND (reference sequence). The CDR3 is 12 amino acids. The V and J ends lost 8 bases and 3 bases respectively, with 10 bases between them. The patients all showed relapse after autologous stem cell transplantation, while their brentuximab vedotin exposure varied. The chain links TRBV19 to TRBJ1-1; D not resolved. Sequenced here: peripheral blood mononuclear cells (PBMCs), sampled at baseline. This clonotype was obtained from a human donor with classical Hodgkin lymphoma. CDR3 sequence: CASQPGHTEAFF. The CDR3 DNA reads as TGTGCCAGTCAACCCGGGCACACTGAAGCTTTCTTT. Variable domain in full (rest from reference TRBV19 and TRBJ1-1): DGGITQSPKYLFRKEGQNVTLSCEQNLNHDAMYWYRQDPGQGLRLIYYSQIVNDFQKGDIAEGYSVSREKKESFPLTVTSAQKNPTAFYLCASQPGHTEAFFGQGTRLTVV.